This entry features one T cell receptor beta chain sequence. Its cognate antigen is unknown. TCRdb derives one entry per CDR3 protein from the 5' RACE reads, leaving out DNA. This table holds roughly 430,000 distinct CDR3 sequences. These data originate in a study of T cells expressing NK-cell markers. General study findings and limits: A few of the donors also had these clonotypes leading their CD3+CD56-NKG2C+ fraction.

This CDR3 has 14 amino acids. Germline assignment: CDR1 SGHVS and CDR2 FNYEAQ. The sample comprised blood T cells: a sorted CD56 or NKG2C T cell subset, CD4+ or CD8+ T cells, or bulk PBMC T cells (not recorded which). This clonotype was sampled from a woman between 18 and 75 years old in good health. The chain has TRBV7-6 and TRBJ2-3; TCRdb's assignment of TRBD1 cannot be checked, as there is no DNA. The CDR3: CASSFEGDTDTQYF.